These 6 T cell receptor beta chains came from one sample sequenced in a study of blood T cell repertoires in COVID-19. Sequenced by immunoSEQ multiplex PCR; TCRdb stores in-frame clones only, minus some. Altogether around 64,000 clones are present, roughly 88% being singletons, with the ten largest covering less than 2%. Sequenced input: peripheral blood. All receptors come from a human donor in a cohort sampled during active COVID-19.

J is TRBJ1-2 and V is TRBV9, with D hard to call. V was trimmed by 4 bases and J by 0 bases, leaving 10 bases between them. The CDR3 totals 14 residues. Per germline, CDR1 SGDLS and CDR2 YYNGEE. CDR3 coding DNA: TGTGCCAGCAGCCCTCAGGTGACTAACTATGGCTACACCTTC. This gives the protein CASSPQVTNYGYTF.

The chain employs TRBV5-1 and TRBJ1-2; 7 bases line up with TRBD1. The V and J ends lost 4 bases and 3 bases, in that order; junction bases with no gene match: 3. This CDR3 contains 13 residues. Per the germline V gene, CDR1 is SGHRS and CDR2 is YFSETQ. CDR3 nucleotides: TGCGCCAGCAGCCCCAGGGGGTACTATGGCTACACCTTC. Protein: CASSPRGYYGYTF.

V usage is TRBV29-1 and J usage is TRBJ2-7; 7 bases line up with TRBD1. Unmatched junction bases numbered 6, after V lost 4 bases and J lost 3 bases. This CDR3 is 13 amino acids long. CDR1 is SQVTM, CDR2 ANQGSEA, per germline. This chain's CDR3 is CSVARDSNYEQYF. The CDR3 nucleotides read TGCAGCGTTGCCCGGGACAGCAACTACGAGCAGTACTTC.

CDR3: CASSIEGSRAYNEQFF. The CDR3 DNA is TGTGCCAGTAGTATTGAGGGATCGCGGGCGTACAATGAGCAGTTCTTC. V and J are TRBV19 and TRBJ2-1, with a weak D call TRBD2 (5 bases). Germline loops: CDR1 LNHDA, CDR2 SQIVND (reference sequence). This CDR3 is built from 16 residues. V lost 3 bases to trimming and J lost 4 bases, with 16 bases between them.

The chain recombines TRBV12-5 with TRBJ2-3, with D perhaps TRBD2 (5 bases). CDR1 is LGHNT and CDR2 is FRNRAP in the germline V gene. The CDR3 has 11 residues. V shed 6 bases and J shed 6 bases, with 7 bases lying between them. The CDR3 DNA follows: TGTGCTAGTGGACGGAGGGATACGCAGTATTTT. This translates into CASGRRDTQYF. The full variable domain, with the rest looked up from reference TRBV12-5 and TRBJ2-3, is DARVTQTPRHKVTEMGQEVTMRCQPILGHNTVFWYRQTMMQGLELLAYFRNRAPLDDSGMPKDRFSAEMPDATLATLKIQPSEPRDSAVYFCASGRRDTQYFGPGTRLTVL.

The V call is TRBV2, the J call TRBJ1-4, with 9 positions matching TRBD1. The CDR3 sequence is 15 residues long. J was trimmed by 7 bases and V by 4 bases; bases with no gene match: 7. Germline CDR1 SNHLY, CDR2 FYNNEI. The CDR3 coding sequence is TGTGCCAGCAGTGGGGGAGGGACAGGGAGTGAAAAACTGTTTTTT. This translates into CASSGGGTGSEKLFF.